This T cell receptor (beta chain) was captured by sequencing in a study of blood T cell repertoires in COVID-19. The CDR3 spans 15 residues. The V end was cut by 6 bases, the J end by 6 bases, with 20 bases between. Germline CDR1 reads SGHTA; CDR2 reads FQGNSA. Clinical histories supplied by participants themselves formed the basis of cohort assignment. Sequenced by immunoSEQ multiplex PCR; TCRdb stores in-frame clones only, minus some. The sample lists roughly 380,000 clones, less than 90% occurring once. This clonotype was obtained from a woman under 40 who had recovered from COVID-19. The sequencing sample was made of PBMCs or T cells enriched from blood (not recorded which). The rearrangement uses TRBV7-2 and TRBJ1-1; perhaps TRBD1 as D (5 bases). The CDR3, as DNA: TGTGCCAGCAGAATATCACTGGGTCGGACATCTGAAGCTTTCTTT. Translation: CASRISLGRTSEAFF.